This TCR beta chain came from a study of CD8 T cells in Susac syndrome. This CDR3 is 12 amino acids long. From germline, CDR1 is MNHEY and CDR2 SVGAGI. The V end was cut by 5 bases, the J end by 8 bases, with 10 bases between. TCR beta sequencing was performed on blood CD8+ and CD4+ T cells. The CD8+ and CD4+ T cells were isolated magnetically using a negative isolation approach, whereas the TEMRA cells were enriched by FACS. It was with random hexamers that roughly 0.45 to 1 ug RNA was reverse transcribed. TCRdb itself ran the immunoSEQ multiplex PCR reads through MiXCR, one entry per CDR3 protein. The sample has roughly 130,000 distinct CDR3 sequences, about 95% seen once; the top ten hold 0.09% to 0.15%.

This chain joins TRBV6-5 and TRBJ2-1, with D unclear. Sequencing used CD4+ T cells from PBMCs. The TCR comes from a human donor in good health. The CDR3 sequence is CASSTPKHEQFF. The CDR3 DNA reads TGTGCCAGCAGTACCCCTAAGCATGAGCAGTTCTTC.